This paragraph reports one TCR beta chain. What it binds is unknown. TCRdb processed the 5' RACE reads anew with MiXCR; each CDR3 protein has one entry. The sample includes 700,000 to 1,000,000 distinct CDR3 sequences, 10% to 15% of them seen just once. Germline V gene data show CDR1 as SGHTA and CDR2 as FQGNSA. V lost 1 base and J 4 bases, leaving 8 bases between the germline ends. The length of the CDR3 is 14 residues. The source of the sample is a study of CD8 T cells in ankylosing spondylitis. Notes on the study in general: Apparently characteristic of ankylosing spondylitis blood was a TCR beta motif (eight highly homologous variants).

The sequenced sample consisted of blood, either unsorted or a sorted T cell fraction (not recorded which). V and J are TRBV7-2 and TRBJ2-1; no clear D gene. This TCR was recovered from a male donor with ankylosing spondylitis. The CDR3 protein is CASSLVSPYNEQFF. CDR3 coding DNA: TGTGCCAGCAGCTTAGTTTCGCCATACAATGAGCAGTTCTTC.